This T cell receptor beta chain was identified in a study of blood T cell repertoires in COVID-19. Profiled with immunoSEQ multiplex PCR; TCRdb holds only in-frame clones, not every one. The sample has fewer than 250,000 clones, 65% to 85% seen once. The length of the CDR3 is 12 residues. The germline gives CDR1 WSHSY, CDR2 SAAADI. V was clipped by 8 bases and J by 3 bases; unmatched bases: 3. This TCR derives from a human donor in a cohort sampled during active COVID-19. This rearrangement joins TRBV10-2 to TRBJ2-5, with 7 nucleotides matching TRBD1. Sequences were obtained from peripheral blood. The CDR3 coding sequence is TGCGCCAGCGGGCAGGGGGAAGAGACCCAGTACTTC. Protein sequence: CASGQGEETQYF.